The clone carrying this TCR beta chain was seen repeatedly, ten times or more. V shed 6 bases and J 0 bases; nucleotides not matched to a gene: 8. This CDR3 region has 16 residues. Germline V gives CDR1 SGHAT, CDR2 FQNNGV. This sample was taken from a study of blood T cell repertoires in COVID-19. The repertoire was sequenced with immunoSEQ multiplex PCR; TCRdb's copy has only in-frame clones and lacks some. The sample has around 140,000 clones, 60% to 80% seen once. Sequenced material: peripheral blood. The chain combines TRBV11-2 with TRBJ2-3; 8 bases agree with TRBD2. The receptor was derived from a woman between 65 and 79 years old with acute or convalescent COVID-19. The CDR3 DNA is TGTGCCAGCAGTTTCGCTAGCGGGCCAAGCACAGATACGCAGTATTTT. This sequence encodes CASSFASGPSTDTQYF.